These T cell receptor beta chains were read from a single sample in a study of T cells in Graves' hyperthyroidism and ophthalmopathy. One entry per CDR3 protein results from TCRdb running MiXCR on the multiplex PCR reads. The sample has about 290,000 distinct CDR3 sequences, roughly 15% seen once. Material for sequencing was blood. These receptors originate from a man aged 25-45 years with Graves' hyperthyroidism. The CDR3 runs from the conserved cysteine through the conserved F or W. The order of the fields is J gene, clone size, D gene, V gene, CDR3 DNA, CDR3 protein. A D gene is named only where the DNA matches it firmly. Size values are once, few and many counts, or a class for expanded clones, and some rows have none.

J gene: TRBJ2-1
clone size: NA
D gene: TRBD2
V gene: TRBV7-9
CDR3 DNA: TGTGCCAGCAGCTTGGTCGGCGGGAGTAATGAGCAGTTCTTC
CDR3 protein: CASSLVGGSNEQFF

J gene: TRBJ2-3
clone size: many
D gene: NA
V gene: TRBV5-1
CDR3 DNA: TGCGCCAGCAGGGCAGGGAGCACAGATACGCAGTATTTT
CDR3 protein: CASRAGSTDTQYF

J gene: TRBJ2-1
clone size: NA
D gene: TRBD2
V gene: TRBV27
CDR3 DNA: TGTGCCAGCAGAGACGGGACTAGCCGCTACAATGAGCAGTTCTTC
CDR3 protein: CASRDGTSRYNEQFF

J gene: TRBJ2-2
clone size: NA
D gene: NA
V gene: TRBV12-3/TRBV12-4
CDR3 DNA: TGTGCCAGCCGTGGACGACTGCCGAACACCGGGGAGCTGTTTTTT
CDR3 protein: CASRGRLPNTGELFF

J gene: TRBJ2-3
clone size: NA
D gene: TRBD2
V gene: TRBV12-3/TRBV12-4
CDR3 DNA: TGTGCCGCCCGGAAAGCGGGGTCAATTGATACGCAGTATTTT
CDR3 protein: CAARKAGSIDTQYF

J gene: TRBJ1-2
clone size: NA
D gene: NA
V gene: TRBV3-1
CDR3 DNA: TGTGCCAGCAGCCAAAGGGCAGGGCCTGGCTACACCTTC
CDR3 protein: CASSQRAGPGYTF

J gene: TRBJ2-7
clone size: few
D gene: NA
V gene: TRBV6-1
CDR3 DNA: TGTGCCAGCAGTGTTGAGCGGAAGTACGAGCAGTACTTC
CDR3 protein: CASSVERKYEQYF

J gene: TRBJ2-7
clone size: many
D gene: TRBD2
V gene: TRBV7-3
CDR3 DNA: TGTGCCAGCAGCACCTATAGCGGGAGTGGGTACGAGCAGTACTTC
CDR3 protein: CASSTYSGSGYEQYF

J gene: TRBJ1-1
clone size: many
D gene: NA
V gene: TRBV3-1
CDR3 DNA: TGTGCCAGCAGCTCAGAAGGGAGCACTGAAGCTTTCTTT
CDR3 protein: CASSSEGSTEAFF

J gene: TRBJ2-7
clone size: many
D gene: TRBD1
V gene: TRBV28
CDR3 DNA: TGTGCCAGCAGGGGACAGACCTACGAGCAGTACTTC
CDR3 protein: CASRGQTYEQYF

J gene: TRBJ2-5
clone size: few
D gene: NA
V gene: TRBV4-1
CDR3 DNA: TGCGCCAGCAGCCAAACGGGGACCCACCGCGAGACCCAGTACTTC
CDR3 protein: CASSQTGTHRETQYF

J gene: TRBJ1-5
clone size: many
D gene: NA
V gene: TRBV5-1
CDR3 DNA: TGCGCCAGCAGCTTGGACGGTAAGCCCCAGCATTTT
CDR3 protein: CASSLDGKPQHF

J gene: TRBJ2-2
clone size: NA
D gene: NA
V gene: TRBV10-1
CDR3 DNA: TGCGCCACCCCCGTCGGATTTTGCGGGCCCATCGGGGAGCTGTTTTTT
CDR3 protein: CATPVGFCGPIGELFF

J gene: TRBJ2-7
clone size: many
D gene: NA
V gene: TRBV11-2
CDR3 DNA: TGTGCCAGCAGCCCCGGGACGTATTCCTACGAGCAGTACTTC
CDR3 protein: CASSPGTYSYEQYF

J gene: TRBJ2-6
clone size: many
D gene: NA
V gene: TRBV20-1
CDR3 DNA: TGCAGTGCTAGTGTGGGCTCTGGGGCCAACGTCCTGACTTTC
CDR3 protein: CSASVGSGANVLTF

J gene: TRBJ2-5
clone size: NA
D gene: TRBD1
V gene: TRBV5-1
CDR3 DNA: TGCGCCAGCAGCCTCCAGGGACAGGCCCAAGAGACCCAGTACTTC
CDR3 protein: CASSLQGQAQETQYF

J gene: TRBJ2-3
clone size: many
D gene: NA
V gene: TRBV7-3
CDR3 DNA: TGTGCCAGCAGCTTAGTACTAACAGATACGCAGTATTTT
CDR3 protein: CASSLVLTDTQYF

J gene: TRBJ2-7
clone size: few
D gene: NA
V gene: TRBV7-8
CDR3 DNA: TGTGCCAGCAGCTCCACGAGCTTTTCCTACGAGCGGTACTTC
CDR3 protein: CASSSTSFSYERYF

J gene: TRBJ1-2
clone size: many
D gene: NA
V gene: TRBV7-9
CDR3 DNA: TGTGCCAGCAGTCCACAGGGTTTTGATGGCTACACCTTC
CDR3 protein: CASSPQGFDGYTF

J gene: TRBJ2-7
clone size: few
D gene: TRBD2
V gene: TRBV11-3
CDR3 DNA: TGTGCCAGCAGCTTATCCCGGGGGGTCACCTACGAGCAGTACTTC
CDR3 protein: CASSLSRGVTYEQYF

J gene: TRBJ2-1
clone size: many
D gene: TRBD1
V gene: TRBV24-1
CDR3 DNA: TGTGCCACCAGTGTCACCGGACAGGGGGGTTTCAATGAGCAGTTCTTC
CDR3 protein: CATSVTGQGGFNEQFF

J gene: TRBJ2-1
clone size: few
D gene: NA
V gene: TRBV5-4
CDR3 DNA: TGTGCCAGCAGCTTCCCCTTAGAAACCAATGAGCAGTTCTTC
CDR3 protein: CASSFPLETNEQFF

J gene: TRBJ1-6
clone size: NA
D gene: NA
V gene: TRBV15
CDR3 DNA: TGTGCCACCAGTCATGGCCTCGGGGCTTCTAATTCACCCCTCCACTTT
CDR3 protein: CATSHGLGASNSPLHF

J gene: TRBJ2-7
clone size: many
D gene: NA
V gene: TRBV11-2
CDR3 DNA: TGTGCCAGCAGCCCTGGCGGCCGGCGTTTCTCCGAGCAGTACTTC
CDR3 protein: CASSPGGRRFSEQYF

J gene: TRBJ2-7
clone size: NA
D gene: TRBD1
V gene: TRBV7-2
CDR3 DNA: TGTGCCAGCAGCTTTTCCGGGACAGCTTACGACGAGCAGTACTTC
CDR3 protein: CASSFSGTAYDEQYF

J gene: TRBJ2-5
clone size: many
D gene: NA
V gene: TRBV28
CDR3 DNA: TGTGCCAGCAGTACCGGACAGAACCAAGAGACCCAGTACTTC
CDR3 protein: CASSTGQNQETQYF

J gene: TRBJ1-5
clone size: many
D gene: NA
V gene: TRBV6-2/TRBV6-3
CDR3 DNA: TGTGCCAGCAGGAACCGGGACCGACATCAGCCCCAGCATTTT
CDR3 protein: CASRNRDRHQPQHF

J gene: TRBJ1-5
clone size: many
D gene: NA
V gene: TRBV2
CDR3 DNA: TGTGCCAGCAGCGCGGGTCTACCAAATGGACAGCCCCAGCATTTT
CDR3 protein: CASSAGLPNGQPQHF

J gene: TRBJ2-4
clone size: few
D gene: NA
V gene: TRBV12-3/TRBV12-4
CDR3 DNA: TGTGCCACCCTAGACCCCAAAAACATTCAGTACTTC
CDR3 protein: CATLDPKNIQYF

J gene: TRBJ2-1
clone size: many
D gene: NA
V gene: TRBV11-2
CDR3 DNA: TGTGCCAGCAGCAGGGCCGGTGAGCAGTTCTTC
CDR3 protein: CASSRAGEQFF

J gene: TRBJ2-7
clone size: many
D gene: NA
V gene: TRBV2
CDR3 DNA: TGTGCCAGCAGTGATGGGGAAGGCGAGCAGTACTTC
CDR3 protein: CASSDGEGEQYF

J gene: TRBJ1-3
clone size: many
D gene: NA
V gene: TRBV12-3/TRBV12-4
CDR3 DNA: TGTGCCAGCAGTCCTGGAAACACCATATATTTT
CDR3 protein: CASSPGNTIYF

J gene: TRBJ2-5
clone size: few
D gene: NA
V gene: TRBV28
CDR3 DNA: TGTGCCAGCAGCCAACGGACCAGAATGGGGACCCAGTACTTC
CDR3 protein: CASSQRTRMGTQYF

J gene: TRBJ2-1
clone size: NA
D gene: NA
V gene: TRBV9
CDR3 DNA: TGTGCCAGCAGTGTAGAGCGGTGGGGTGGGAATGAGCAGTTCTTC
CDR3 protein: CASSVERWGGNEQFF

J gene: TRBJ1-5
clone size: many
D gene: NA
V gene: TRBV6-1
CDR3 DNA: TGTGCCAGCAGTGAAGTGAGGGGCCAGCCCCAGCATTTT
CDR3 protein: CASSEVRGQPQHF

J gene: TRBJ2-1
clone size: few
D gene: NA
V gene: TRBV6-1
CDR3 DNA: TGTGCCAGCACCCCGGGATTATCCTACAATGAGCAGTTCTTC
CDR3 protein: CASTPGLSYNEQFF

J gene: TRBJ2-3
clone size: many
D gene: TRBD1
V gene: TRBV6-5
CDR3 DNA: TGTGCCAGCAGTTACTCGATAAGGCAGGGGGTAGATACGCAGTATTTT
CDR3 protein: CASSYSIRQGVDTQYF

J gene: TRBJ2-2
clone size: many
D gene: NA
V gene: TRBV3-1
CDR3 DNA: TGTGCCAGCAGCCGTACCGGGGAGCTGTTTTTT
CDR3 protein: CASSRTGELFF

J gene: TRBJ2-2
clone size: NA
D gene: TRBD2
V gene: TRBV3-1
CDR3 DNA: TGTGCCAGCAGCCAAGGACTAGCGGGAGTCGACACCGGGGAGCTGGTTTTT
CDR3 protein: CASSQGLAGVDTGELVF

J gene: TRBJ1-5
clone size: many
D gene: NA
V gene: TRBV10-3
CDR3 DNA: TGTGCCACCTCGCTAGGGGACCAGCCCCAGCATTTT
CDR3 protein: CATSLGDQPQHF

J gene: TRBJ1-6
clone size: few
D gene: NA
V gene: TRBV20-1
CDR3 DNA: TGCAGTGCCATGAGATTCTCCTATAATTCACCCCTCCACTTT
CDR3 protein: CSAMRFSYNSPLHF

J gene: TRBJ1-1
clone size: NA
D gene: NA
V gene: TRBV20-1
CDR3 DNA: TGCAGTGCTAGATACAGGTCGAACACTGAAGCTTTCTTT
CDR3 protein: CSARYRSNTEAFF

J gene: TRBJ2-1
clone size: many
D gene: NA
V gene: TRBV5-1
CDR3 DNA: TGCGCCAGCAGCTTGGGGGACACCTCGTCCAATGAGCAGTTCTTC
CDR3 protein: CASSLGDTSSNEQFF

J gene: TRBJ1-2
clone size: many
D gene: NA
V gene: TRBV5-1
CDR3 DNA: TGCGCCAGCAGCCCGGACCTCAGTCTCGCTATGGGCTACACCTTC
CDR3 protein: CASSPDLSLAMGYTF

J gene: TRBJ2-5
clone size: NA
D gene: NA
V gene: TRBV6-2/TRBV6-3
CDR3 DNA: TGTGCCAGCAGTTACAAAGCTAGCTTGGAGACCCAGTACTTC
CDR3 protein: CASSYKASLETQYF

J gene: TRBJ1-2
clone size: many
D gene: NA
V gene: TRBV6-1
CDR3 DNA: TGTGCCAGCAGTCCGAGCGAGATCTATGGCTACACCTTC
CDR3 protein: CASSPSEIYGYTF

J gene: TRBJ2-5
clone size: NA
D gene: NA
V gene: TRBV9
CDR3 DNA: TGTGCCAGCAGCGTAGAAGGAGAGGGGGGGGAGACCCAGTACTTC
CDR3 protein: CASSVEGEGGETQYF

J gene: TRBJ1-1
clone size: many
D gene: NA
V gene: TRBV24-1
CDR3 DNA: TGTGCCACCAAAGAACGGGGGAACACTGAAGCTTTCTTT
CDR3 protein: CATKERGNTEAFF

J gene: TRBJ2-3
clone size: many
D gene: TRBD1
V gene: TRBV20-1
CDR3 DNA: TGCAGTGCTAGAGTGACAGGGATCCCAGATACGCAGTATTTT
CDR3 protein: CSARVTGIPDTQYF